This T cell receptor (beta chain) was identified during a study of T cell repertoires in cytomegalovirus infection. Using its own MiXCR run on the reads, TCRdb lists one record per CDR3 protein. The sample includes approximately 270,000 distinct CDR3 sequences, approximately 22% of them seen just once. Note on this clonotype: Its antigen is as yet unknown.

V gave up 6 bases and J gave up 8 bases, with 19 bases separating them. Germline-derived CDR1 and CDR2 are KGHSH and LQKENI. This CDR3 spans 14 amino acids. Findings and limits, study-wide: Individuals carrying CMV plus the relevant HLA were identified by cumulative frequency of public TCR beta families.

The TCR was taken from a human donor in good health (CMV status not recorded). Some clones in this sample may be carry-over from other donors' samples. The V gene is TRBV18, the J gene TRBJ1-1; D remains unclear. Source: cultured PBMCs, taken from culture after CMV antigen stimulation. The CDR3 sequence is CASSYDTRGGEAFF. The CDR3 nucleotides read TGTGCCAGCTCTTACGACACGCGGGGAGGGGAAGCTTTCTTT.